The sequence of this TCR beta chain was determined in a study of control samples from healthy donors and cancer patients. The CDR3 length is 15 residues. CDR1 and CDR2 from the germline V gene are SGHAT and FQDESV (reference sequence). Trimming stripped 1 base from V and 0 bases from J, with 10 bases between. Clones were sequenced by immunoSEQ multiplex PCR, and TCRdb holds only the in-frame ones, with some missing. The profile shows 150,000 to 200,000 clones, about 90% of them singletons. This TCR was recovered from a man aged 18 to 29 in good health. The chain couples TRBV11-1 to TRBJ2-7; tentative D call: TRBD2 (7 bases). Sequenced sample: blood. CDR3 sequence (DNA): TGTGCCAGCAGCTTAGACGCGGGGGCCTCCTACGAGCAGTACTTC. Protein product: CASSLDAGASYEQYF.